These 18 T cell receptor beta chains share one sample of origin, sequenced in a study of siplizumab effects on memory and regulatory T cells. Profiling relied on immunoSEQ multiplex PCR, and the TCRdb table lists in-frame clones only, not all of them. The sample contains about 110,000 clones, roughly 90% of which appear only once. Specimen: CD4+ T cells sorted from blood. The receptors shown here come from a human donor in good health.

The J gene is TRBJ1-1, the V gene TRBV2, with D possibly TRBD1 on 5 matching bases. The V end lost 6 bases, the J end lost 11 bases, and 34 bases lay between the germline ends. The CDR3 contains 18 residues. Germline V CDR1 and CDR2: SNHLY, FYNNEI. The DNA for the CDR3 is TGTGCCAGCAGGGGTGTGTTGGGACCCGGGAAGGTACATATCCCGGCTTTCTTT. Protein: CASRGVLGPGKVHIPAFF.

The DNA for the CDR3 is TGCGCCAGCAGCCCTCTAGCGGGAGTAGTCGATACGCAGTATTTT. Translation gives CASSPLAGVVDTQYF. The V and J genes are TRBV4-1 and TRBJ2-3; 10 bases align to TRBD2. V lost 4 bases, J lost 6 bases, and 7 bases stayed unmatched. In germline, CDR1 is MGHRA, CDR2 YSYEKL. The CDR3 is 15 amino acids.

CDR3 nucleotides: TGTGCCAGCAGTTTTATGCGGGAGCAGTTCTTC. It translates to CASSFMREQFF. The gene calls are TRBV2 and TRBJ2-1; D unresolved. V gave up 5 bases and J gave up 10 bases, with 9 bases separating them. The CDR3 is made up of 11 amino acids. Germline lookup yields CDR1 SNHLY and CDR2 FYNNEI.

This chain links TRBV6-1 with TRBJ2-6; tentative D call: TRBD1 (6 bases). The CDR3 runs 15 residues. CDR1 and CDR2 from the germline V gene are MNHNS and SASEGT. Trimming shortened V by 8 bases and J by 2 bases, and 13 bases separated the two germline ends. CDR3 sequence reads: CASLNRETGANVLTF. Written as DNA, the CDR3 is TGTGCCAGCCTGAACAGGGAGACTGGGGCCAACGTCCTGACTTTC.

V gene TRBV6-5 combines with J gene TRBJ2-7; TRBD2 matches at 13 bases. Germline loops: CDR1 MNHEY, CDR2 SVGAGI. V was pared by 5 bases and J by 5 bases, with 3 bases of the junction left unmatched. The CDR3 is 14 residues long. The CDR3 here is CASSQGLAGHEQYF. The CDR3 DNA is TGTGCCAGCAGTCAGGGACTAGCGGGGCACGAGCAGTACTTC.

The chain combines TRBV9 with TRBJ2-3, with D perhaps matching TRBD2 (5 bases). This CDR3 has 14 residues. Germline assignment: CDR1 SGDLS and CDR2 YYNGEE. Trimming removed 0 bases at V and 4 bases at J, with 9 bases between. The DNA for the CDR3 is TGTGCCAGCAGCGTAGATCTAGCCCCAGATACGCAGTATTTT. Protein sequence: CASSVDLAPDTQYF. Looking up the rest from reference TRBV9 and TRBJ2-3 gives the full variable domain: DSGVTQTPKHLITATGQRVTLRCSPRSGDLSVYWYQQSLDQGLQFLIQYYNGEERAKGNILERFSAQQFPDLHSELNLSSLELGDSALYFCASSVDLAPDTQYFGPGTRLTVL.

Concerning this clone itself: This sample also contains other DNA sequences that code for the same CDR3. The chain combines TRBV5-1 with TRBJ2-7, with D possibly TRBD1 on 5 matching bases. Germline assignment: CDR1 SGHRS and CDR2 YFSETQ. The V end was cut by 2 bases, the J end by 4 bases, with 13 bases between. This CDR3 spans 14 amino acids. The CDR3 is CASSFGAGGYEQYF. CDR3 nucleotide sequence: TGCGCCAGCAGCTTTGGGGCAGGCGGTTACGAGCAGTACTTC.

This clone was counted once. This chain joins TRBV5-4 and TRBJ2-7; no clear D gene. The germline gives CDR1 SGHNT, CDR2 YYREEE (reference sequence). The length of the CDR3 is 12 residues. V was shortened by 0 bases and J by 9 bases, with 10 bases between the two germline ends. The CDR3 DNA follows: TGTGCCAGCAGCTTGGGAACACCCCGGCAGTACTTC. Translated, it gives CASSLGTPRQYF.

The chain recombines TRBV10-3 with TRBJ2-3, with 7 bases identical to TRBD1. V lost 2 bases to trimming and J lost 6 bases; unmatched junction nucleotides: 14. CDR1 and CDR2 from the germline V gene are ENHRY and SYGVKD. This CDR3 has 17 amino acids. CDR3 sequence (DNA): TGTGCCATCAGTGAGGGGACAGTGAGGGGTCAGAGTGATACGCAGTATTTT. Protein: CAISEGTVRGQSDTQYF.

V and J are TRBV5-5 and TRBJ1-6; the D is unclear. From germline, CDR1 is SGHKS and CDR2 YYEKEE (reference sequence). V gave up 6 bases and J gave up 3 bases, with 10 bases separating them. The CDR3 runs to 14 residues. In DNA form, the CDR3 reads TGTGCCAGCAACAGAGCCAGCTATAATTCACCCCTCCACTTT. It codes for CASNRASYNSPLHF. Filled out from reference TRBV5-5 and TRBJ1-6, the complete variable domain reads DAGVTQSPTHLIKTRGQQVTLRCSPISGHKSVSWYQQVLGQGPQFIFQYYEKEERGRGNFPDRFSARQFPNYSSELNVNALLLGDSALYLCASNRASYNSPLHFGNGTRLTVT.

V usage is TRBV2 and J usage is TRBJ2-3; 9 bases fit TRBD1. Germline CDR1 SNHLY, CDR2 FYNNEI. The trim removed 5 bases at V and 4 bases at J, leaving 7 bases unmatched. The CDR3 has 15 residues. The CDR3 DNA reads TGTGCCAGCAGTTGGTTACAGGGGGCATCAGATACGCAGTATTTT. Residues: CASSWLQGASDTQYF.

The chain uses TRBV11-2 and TRBJ2-7; unclear D gene. In germline, CDR1 is SGHAT, CDR2 FQNNGV. This CDR3 contains 15 residues. Trimming cost V 1 base and J 3 bases, with 13 bases left between them. The CDR3 region has the DNA TGTGCCAGCAGCTTAGCGTCACTTGGCTTCTACGAGCAGTACTTC. This gives the protein CASSLASLGFYEQYF.

The chain is built from TRBV5-4 and TRBJ2-7, with 12 bases that match TRBD2. This CDR3 is 14 amino acids long. Trimming at V came to 3 bases and at J to 3 bases, leaving 1 base not matched to a gene. Germline assignment: CDR1 SGHNT and CDR2 YYREEE (reference sequence). The CDR3 loop is CASSSTSGGYEQYF. In DNA, the CDR3 is TGTGCCAGCAGCTCGACTAGCGGGGGCTACGAGCAGTACTTC.

The chain recombines TRBV9 with TRBJ1-6, with D possibly matching TRBD1 (5 bases). The CDR3 runs 14 residues. Trimming shortened V by 3 bases and J by 7 bases, and 11 bases separated the two germline ends. Germline lookup yields CDR1 SGDLS and CDR2 YYNGEE. CDR3 DNA: TGTGCCAGCAGCGACCTGAACAGGAATTCACCCCTCCACTTT. Protein product: CASSDLNRNSPLHF. Based on the CDR3 plus reference TRBV9 and TRBJ1-6, the full variable domain is DSGVTQTPKHLITATGQRVTLRCSPRSGDLSVYWYQQSLDQGLQFLIQYYNGEERAKGNILERFSAQQFPDLHSELNLSSLELGDSALYFCASSDLNRNSPLHFGNGTRLTVT.

V gene TRBV27 combines with J gene TRBJ2-1; the D is unclear. This CDR3 contains 21 residues. CDR1 is MNHEY and CDR2 is SMNVEV in the germline V gene (reference sequence). Trimming removed 1 base at V and 7 bases at J, with 32 bases between. The DNA for the CDR3 is TGTGCCAGCAGTTTATTATTCGGTGAGCGCCTCACAATGAGCGAGATGAATGAGCAGTTCTTC. It translates to CASSLLFGERLTMSEMNEQFF.

The CDR3 DNA sequence: TGTGCCATCAGAGGGGCTGGGGCCAACGTCCTGACTTTC. It yields the protein CAIRGAGANVLTF. The genes are TRBV19 and TRBJ2-6, with D perhaps assigned TRBD1 or TRBD2 (5 bases each). This CDR3 comprises 13 residues. V gave up 10 bases and J gave up 2 bases, with 9 bases separating them. The V gene's germline CDR1 is LNHDA and CDR2 SQIVND (reference sequence).

V is TRBV18 and J is TRBJ1-2, with 7 nucleotides matching TRBD1. Germline V gene lookup returns CDR1 KGHSH and CDR2 LQKENI. CDR3 length: 14 residues. The V and J ends lost 6 bases and 4 bases, in that order; junction bases with no gene match: 8. The CDR3 sequence is CASSPEGASYGYTF. CDR3 coding DNA: TGTGCCAGCTCTCCCGAGGGGGCGAGCTATGGCTACACCTTC.

The chain is built from TRBV14 and TRBJ2-7; 7 bases map to TRBD1. Germline CDR1 is SGHDN and CDR2 is FVKESK. The CDR3 runs to 15 residues. V shed 4 bases and J 7 bases; nucleotides not matched to a gene: 13. The DNA for the CDR3 is TGTGCCAGCAGCCCGCGAAAGGGGGCGGTGAATGAGCAGTACTTC. Its translation is CASSPRKGAVNEQYF.